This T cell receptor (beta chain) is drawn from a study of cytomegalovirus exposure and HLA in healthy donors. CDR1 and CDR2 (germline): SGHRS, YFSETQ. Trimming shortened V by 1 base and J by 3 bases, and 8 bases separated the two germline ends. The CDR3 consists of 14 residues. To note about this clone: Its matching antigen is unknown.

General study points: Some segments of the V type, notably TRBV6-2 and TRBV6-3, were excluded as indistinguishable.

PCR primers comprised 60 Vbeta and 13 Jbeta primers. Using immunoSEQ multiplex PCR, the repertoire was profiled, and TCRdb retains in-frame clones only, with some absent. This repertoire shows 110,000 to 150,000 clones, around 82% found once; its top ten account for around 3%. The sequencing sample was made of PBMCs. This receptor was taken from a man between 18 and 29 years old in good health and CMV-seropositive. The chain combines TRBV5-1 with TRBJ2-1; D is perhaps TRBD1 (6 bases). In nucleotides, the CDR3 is TGCGCCAGCAGCTTGCTGACAGGCTACAATGAGCAGTTCTTC. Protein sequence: CASSLLTGYNEQFF.